The clone carrying this TCR beta chain was counted a few times. The CDR3 runs to 14 residues. Germline values: CDR1 SNHLY, CDR2 FYNNEI. The V and J ends lost 7 bases and 5 bases, in that order; junction bases with no gene match: 8. The TCR beta profiling, which covered VDJ combination and CDR3 sequence, was carried out using genomic DNA as the template. Each CDR3 protein is one row after TCRdb ran MiXCR on the reads. The table records a few hundred thousand distinct CDR3 sequences, more than 25% of them present only once. This specimen comes from a study of CD8+CD57+ T cells in acquired aplastic anemia. It was patients with CD8+CD57+ cell expansion by flow cytometry who were chosen for sequencing.

The genes are TRBV2 and TRBJ1-1; 9 positions agree with TRBD1. Source material: sorted CD4+, CD8+, or CD8+CD57+ T cells (not recorded which) from PBMCs. The receptor was derived from a human donor with aplastic anemia. For the CDR3, the DNA is TGTGCCAGCACCTCCGGACAGGGGTATACTGAAGCTTTCTTT. Encoded protein: CASTSGQGYTEAFF.